These T cell receptor beta chains were read from a single sample in a study of OX40 agonist ivuxolimab in advanced cancers. Clones were sequenced by immunoSEQ multiplex PCR, and TCRdb holds only the in-frame ones, with some missing. The sample shows 30,000 to 35,000 clones, 80% to 85% of them seen only once. The specimen comprised CD4+ or CD8+ T cells sorted from blood, sampled in a trial of the OX40 agonist ivuxolimab. The receptors stem from an adult with an advanced solid tumor such as melanoma, head and neck, liver or kidney cancer. The CDR3 runs from the conserved cysteine through the conserved F or W. Fields, in order: clone size, D gene, J gene, V gene, CDR3 protein, CDR3 DNA. A D gene is named only where the DNA matches it firmly. Clone size is shown for a subset of rows, as once, few, many or a class of expanded clone.

size: -; D: TRBD2; J: TRBJ2-7; V: TRBV19; CDR3: CASSIVAGGPDEQYF; DNA: TGTGCCAGTAGTATTGTAGCGGGAGGGCCCGACGAGCAGTACTTC
size: once; D: -; J: TRBJ2-3; V: TRBV6-5; CDR3: CASSYGGNTQYF; DNA: TGTGCCAGCAGTTACGGGGGGAATACGCAGTATTTT
size: -; D: -; J: TRBJ2-3; V: TRBV6-1; CDR3: CASSAFPTDTQYF; DNA: TGTGCCAGCAGTGCCTTTCCCACAGATACGCAGTATTTT
size: -; D: TRBD1; J: TRBJ1-5; V: TRBV27; CDR3: CASRTGGTNQPQHF; DNA: TGTGCCAGTCGAACAGGGGGCACCAATCAGCCCCAGCATTTT
size: -; D: TRBD1; J: TRBJ1-5; V: TRBV27; CDR3: CASSFRQGGQPQHF; DNA: TGTGCCAGCAGTTTCCGACAGGGTGGTCAGCCCCAGCATTTT
size: -; D: -; J: TRBJ2-7; V: TRBV30; CDR3: CAWSRFSNEQYF; DNA: TGTGCCTGGAGTCGCTTTAGCAACGAGCAGTACTTC
size: many; D: TRBD2; J: TRBJ2-5; V: TRBV13; CDR3: CASSLGESSRGGTQYF; DNA: TGTGCCAGCAGCTTAGGGGAGTCTTCCCGGGGGGGGACCCAGTACTTC
size: -; D: -; J: TRBJ1-4; V: TRBV27; CDR3: CASRAANEKLFF; DNA: TGTGCCAGCAGGGCCGCTAATGAAAAACTGTTTTTT
size: -; D: -; J: TRBJ1-1; V: TRBV5-6; CDR3: CASSMVQNTEAFF; DNA: TGTGCCAGCAGCATGGTTCAGAACACTGAAGCTTTCTTT
size: -; D: -; J: TRBJ2-7; V: TRBV28; CDR3: CASSRDTAWGEQYF; DNA: TGTGCCAGCAGCCGTGACACCGCTTGGGGCGAGCAGTACTTC
size: few; D: -; J: TRBJ1-3; V: TRBV15; CDR3: CATSRDQGLSGNTIYF; DNA: TGTGCCACCAGCAGAGATCAGGGCCTCTCTGGAAACACCATATATTTT
size: -; D: -; J: TRBJ1-1; V: TRBV7-2; CDR3: CASSLTQGSIEAFF; DNA: TGTGCCAGCAGCTTAACCCAGGGTAGTATTGAAGCTTTCTTT
size: -; D: TRBD2; J: TRBJ2-2; V: TRBV10-1; CDR3: CASSGLATTGELFF; DNA: TGCGCCAGCAGCGGACTAGCTACCACCGGGGAGCTGTTTTTT
size: once; D: -; J: TRBJ2-7; V: TRBV4-1; CDR3: CASSRGLAYEQYF; DNA: TGCGCCAGCAGCCGAGGACTGGCCTACGAGCAGTACTTC
size: -; D: -; J: TRBJ1-5; V: TRBV9; CDR3: CASSVGVTPGQPQHF; DNA: TGTGCCAGCAGCGTAGGAGTGACACCCGGTCAGCCCCAGCATTTT
size: -; D: TRBD1; J: TRBJ1-3; V: TRBV5-4; CDR3: CASSRQGVGNTIYF; DNA: TGTGCCAGCAGCCGACAGGGAGTCGGAAACACCATATATTTT
size: -; D: -; J: TRBJ2-7; V: TRBV4-3; CDR3: CASSPTGGAFYEQYF; DNA: TGCGCCAGCAGCCCAACGGGGGGCGCGTTTTACGAGCAGTACTTC
size: -; D: -; J: TRBJ1-1; V: TRBV6-6; CDR3: CASSYSRPSTGEAFF; DNA: TGTGCCAGCAGTTACTCCCGCCCCTCGACAGGTGAAGCTTTCTTT
size: -; D: TRBD1; J: TRBJ2-2; V: TRBV9; CDR3: CASSVAPDRVTGELFF; DNA: TGTGCCAGCAGCGTAGCTCCGGACAGGGTAACCGGGGAGCTGTTTTTT
size: -; D: TRBD2; J: TRBJ2-5; V: TRBV5-4; CDR3: CASSWLAGGPETQYF; DNA: TGTGCCAGCAGCTGGCTAGCGGGGGGCCCAGAGACCCAGTACTTC
size: -; D: -; J: TRBJ2-1; V: TRBV9; CDR3: CASSVVDFGGEQFF; DNA: TGTGCCAGCAGCGTAGTCGACTTTGGGGGCGAGCAGTTCTTC